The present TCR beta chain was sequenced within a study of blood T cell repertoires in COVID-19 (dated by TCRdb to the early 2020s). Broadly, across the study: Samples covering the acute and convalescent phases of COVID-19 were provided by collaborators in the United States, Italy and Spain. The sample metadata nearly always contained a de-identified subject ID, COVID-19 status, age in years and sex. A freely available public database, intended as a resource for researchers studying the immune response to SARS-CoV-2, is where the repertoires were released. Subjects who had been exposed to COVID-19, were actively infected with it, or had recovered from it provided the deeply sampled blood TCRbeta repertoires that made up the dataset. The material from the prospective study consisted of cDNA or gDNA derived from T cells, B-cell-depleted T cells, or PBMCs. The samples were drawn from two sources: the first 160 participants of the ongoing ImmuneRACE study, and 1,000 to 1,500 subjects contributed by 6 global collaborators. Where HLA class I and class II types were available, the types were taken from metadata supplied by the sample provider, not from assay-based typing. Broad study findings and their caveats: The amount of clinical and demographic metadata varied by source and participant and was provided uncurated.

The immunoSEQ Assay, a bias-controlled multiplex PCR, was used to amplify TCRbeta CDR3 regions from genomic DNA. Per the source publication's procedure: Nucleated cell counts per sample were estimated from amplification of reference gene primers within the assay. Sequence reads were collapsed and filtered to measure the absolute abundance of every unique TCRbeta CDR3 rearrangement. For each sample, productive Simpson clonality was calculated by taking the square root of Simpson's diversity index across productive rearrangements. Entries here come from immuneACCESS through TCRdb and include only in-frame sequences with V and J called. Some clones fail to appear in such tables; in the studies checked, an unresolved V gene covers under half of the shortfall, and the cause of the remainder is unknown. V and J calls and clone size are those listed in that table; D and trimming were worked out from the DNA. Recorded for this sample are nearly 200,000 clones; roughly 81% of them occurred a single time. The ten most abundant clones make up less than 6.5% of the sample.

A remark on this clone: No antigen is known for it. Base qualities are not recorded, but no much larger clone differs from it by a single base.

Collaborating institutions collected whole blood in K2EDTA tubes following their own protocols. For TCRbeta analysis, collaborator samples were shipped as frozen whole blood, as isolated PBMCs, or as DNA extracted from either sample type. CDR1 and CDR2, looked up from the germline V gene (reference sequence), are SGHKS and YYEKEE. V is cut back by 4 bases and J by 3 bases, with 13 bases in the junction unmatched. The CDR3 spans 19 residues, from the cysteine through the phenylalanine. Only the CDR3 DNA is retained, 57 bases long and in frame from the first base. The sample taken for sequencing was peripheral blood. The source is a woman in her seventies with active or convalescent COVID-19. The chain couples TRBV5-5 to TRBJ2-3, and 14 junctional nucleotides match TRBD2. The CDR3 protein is CASSPGTSGSWGFTDTQYF. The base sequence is TGTGCCAGCAGCCCCGGGACTAGCGGGAGTTGGGGGTTTACAGATACGCAGTATTTT.